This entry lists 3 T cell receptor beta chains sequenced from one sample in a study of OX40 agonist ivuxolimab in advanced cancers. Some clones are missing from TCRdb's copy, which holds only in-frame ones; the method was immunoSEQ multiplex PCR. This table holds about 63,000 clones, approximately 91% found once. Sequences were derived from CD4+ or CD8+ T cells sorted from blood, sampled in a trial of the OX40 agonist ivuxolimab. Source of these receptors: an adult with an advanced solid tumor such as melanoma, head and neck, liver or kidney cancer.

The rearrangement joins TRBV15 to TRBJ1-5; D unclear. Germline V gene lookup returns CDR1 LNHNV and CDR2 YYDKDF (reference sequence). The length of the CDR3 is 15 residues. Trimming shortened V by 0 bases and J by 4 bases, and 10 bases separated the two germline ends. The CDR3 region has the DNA TGTGCCACCAGCAGAGATTTGAGAGGGAATCAGCCCCAGCATTTT. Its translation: CATSRDLRGNQPQHF.

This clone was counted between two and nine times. CDR3 sequence reads: CASSADSLTDTQYF. CDR3 in DNA: TGCGCCAGCAGCGCGGACAGTCTCACAGATACGCAGTATTTT. This chain joins TRBV5-1 and TRBJ2-3, with D possibly TRBD1 on 6 matching bases. Germline CDR1 SGHRS, CDR2 YFSETQ. Trimming cost V 4 bases and J 2 bases, with 11 bases left between them. There are 14 residues in the CDR3.

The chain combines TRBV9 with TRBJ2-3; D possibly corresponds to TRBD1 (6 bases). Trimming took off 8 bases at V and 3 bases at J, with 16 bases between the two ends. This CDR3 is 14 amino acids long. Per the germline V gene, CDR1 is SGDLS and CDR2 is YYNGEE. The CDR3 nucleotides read TGTGCCAGTCAGGGGTTAGGGATTACAGATACGCAGTATTTT. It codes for CASQGLGITDTQYF.